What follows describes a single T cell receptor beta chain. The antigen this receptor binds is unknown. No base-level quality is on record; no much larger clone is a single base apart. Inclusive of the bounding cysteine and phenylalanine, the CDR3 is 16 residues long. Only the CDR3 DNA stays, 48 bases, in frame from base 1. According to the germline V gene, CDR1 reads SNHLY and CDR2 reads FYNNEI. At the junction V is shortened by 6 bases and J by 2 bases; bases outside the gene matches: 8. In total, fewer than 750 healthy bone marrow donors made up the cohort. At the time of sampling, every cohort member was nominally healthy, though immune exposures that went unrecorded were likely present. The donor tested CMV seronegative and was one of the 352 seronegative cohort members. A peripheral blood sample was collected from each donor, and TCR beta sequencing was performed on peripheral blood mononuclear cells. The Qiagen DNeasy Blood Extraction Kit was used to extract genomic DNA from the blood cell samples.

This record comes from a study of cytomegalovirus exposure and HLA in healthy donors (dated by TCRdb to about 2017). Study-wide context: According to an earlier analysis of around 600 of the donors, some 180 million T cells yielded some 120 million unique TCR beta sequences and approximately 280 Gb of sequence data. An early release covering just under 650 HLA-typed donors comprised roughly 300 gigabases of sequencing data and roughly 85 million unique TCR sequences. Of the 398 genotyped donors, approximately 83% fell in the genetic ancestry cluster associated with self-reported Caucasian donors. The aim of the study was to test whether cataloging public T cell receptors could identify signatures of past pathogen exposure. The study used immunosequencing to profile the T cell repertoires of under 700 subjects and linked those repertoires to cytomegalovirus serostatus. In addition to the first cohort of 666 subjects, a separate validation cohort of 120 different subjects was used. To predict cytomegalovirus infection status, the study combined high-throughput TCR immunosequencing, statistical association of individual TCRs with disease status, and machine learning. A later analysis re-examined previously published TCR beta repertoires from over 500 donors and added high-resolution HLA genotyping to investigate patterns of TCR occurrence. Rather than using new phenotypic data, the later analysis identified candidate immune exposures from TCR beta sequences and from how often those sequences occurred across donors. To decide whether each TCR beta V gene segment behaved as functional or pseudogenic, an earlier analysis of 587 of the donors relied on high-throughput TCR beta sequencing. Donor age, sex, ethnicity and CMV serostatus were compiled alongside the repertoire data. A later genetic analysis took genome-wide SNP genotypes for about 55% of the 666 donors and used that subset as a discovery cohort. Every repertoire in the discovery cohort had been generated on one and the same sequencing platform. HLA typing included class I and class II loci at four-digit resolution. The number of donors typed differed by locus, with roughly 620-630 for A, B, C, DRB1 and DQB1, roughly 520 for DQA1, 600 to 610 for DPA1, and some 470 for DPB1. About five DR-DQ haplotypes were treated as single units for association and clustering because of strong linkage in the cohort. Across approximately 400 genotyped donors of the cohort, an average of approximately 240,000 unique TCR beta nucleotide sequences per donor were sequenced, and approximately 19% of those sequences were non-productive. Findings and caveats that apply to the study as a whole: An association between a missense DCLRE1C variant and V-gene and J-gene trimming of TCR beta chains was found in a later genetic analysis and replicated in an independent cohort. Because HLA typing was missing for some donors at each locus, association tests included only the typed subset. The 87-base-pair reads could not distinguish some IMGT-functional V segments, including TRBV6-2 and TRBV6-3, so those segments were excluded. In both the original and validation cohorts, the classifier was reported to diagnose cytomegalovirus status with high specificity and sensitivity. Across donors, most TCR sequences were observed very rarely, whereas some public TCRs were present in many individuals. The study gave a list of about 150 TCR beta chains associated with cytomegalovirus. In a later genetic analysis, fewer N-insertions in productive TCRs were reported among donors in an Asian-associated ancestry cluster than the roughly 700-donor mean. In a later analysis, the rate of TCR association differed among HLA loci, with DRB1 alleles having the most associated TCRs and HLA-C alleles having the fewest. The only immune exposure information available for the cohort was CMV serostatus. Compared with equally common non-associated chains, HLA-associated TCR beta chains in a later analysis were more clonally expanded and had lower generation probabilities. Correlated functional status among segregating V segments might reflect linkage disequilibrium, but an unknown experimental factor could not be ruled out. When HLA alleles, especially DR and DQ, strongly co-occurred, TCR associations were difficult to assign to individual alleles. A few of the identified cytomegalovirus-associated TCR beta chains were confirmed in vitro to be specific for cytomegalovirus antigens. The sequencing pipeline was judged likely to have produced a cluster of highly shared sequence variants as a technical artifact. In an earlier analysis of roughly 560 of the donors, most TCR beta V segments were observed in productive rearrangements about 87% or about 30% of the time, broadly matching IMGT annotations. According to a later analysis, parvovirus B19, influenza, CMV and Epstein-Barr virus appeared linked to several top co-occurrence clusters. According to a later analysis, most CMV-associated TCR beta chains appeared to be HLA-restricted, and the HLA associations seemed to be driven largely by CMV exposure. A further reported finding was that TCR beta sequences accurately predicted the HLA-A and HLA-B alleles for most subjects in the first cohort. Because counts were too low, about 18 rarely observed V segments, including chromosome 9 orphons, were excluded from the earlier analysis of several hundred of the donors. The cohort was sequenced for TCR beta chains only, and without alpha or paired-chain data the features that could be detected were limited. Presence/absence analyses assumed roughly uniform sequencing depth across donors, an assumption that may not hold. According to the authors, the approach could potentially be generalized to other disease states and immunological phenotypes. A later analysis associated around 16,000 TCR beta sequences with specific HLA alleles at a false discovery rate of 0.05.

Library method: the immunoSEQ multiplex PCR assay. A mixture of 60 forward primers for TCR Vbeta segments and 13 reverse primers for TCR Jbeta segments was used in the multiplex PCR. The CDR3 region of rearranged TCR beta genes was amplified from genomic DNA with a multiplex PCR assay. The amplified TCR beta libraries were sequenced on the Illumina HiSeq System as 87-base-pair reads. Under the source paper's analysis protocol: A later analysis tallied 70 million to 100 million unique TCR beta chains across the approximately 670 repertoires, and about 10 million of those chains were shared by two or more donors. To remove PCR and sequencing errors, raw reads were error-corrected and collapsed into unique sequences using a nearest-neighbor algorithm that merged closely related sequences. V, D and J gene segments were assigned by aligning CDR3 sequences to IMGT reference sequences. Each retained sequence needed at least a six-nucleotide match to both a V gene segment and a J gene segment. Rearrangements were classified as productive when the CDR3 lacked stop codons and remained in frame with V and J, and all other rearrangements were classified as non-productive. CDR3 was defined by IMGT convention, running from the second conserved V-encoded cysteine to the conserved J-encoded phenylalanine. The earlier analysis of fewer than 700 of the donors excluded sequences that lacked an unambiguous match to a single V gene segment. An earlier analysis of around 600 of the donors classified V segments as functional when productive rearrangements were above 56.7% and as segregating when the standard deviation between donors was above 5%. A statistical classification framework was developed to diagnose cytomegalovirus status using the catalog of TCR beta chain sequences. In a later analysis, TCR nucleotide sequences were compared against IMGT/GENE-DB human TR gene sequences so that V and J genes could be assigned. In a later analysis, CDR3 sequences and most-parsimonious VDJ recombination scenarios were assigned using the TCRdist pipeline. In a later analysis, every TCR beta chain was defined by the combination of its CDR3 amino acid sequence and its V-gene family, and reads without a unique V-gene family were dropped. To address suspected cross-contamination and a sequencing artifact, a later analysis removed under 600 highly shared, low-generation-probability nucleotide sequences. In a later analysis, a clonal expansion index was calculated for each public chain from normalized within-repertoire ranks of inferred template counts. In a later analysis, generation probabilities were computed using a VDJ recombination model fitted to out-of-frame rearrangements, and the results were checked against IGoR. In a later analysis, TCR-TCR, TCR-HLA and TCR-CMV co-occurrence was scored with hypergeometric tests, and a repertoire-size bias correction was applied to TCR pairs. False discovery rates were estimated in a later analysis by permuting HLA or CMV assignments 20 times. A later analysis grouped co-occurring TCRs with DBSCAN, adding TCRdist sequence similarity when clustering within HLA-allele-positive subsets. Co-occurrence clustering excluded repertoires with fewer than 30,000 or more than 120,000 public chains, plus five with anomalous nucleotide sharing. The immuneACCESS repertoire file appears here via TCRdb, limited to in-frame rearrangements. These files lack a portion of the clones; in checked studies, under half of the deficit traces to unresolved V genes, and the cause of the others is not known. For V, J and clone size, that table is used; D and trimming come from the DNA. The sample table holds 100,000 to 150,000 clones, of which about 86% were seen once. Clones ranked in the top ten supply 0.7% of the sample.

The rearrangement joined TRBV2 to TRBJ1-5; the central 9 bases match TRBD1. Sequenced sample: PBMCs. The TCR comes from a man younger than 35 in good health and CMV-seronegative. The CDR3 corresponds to CASRSRDREGNQPQHF. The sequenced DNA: TGTGCCAGCAGGTCCCGGGACAGGGAGGGCAATCAGCCCCAGCATTTT.